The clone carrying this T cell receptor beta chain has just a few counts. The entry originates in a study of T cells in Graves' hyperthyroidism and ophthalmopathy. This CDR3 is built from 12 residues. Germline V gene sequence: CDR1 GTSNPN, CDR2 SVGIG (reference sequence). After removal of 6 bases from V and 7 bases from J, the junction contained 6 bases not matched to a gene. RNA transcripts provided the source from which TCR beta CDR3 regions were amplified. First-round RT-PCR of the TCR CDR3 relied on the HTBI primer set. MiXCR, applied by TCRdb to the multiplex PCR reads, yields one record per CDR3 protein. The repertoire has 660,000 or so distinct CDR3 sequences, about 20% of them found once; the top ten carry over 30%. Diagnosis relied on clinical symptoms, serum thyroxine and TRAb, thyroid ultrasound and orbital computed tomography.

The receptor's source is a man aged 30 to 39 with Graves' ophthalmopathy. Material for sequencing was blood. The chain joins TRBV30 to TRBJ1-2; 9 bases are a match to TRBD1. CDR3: CACYRQGGGYTF. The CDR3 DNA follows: TGTGCCTGTTACAGACAGGGGGGTGGCTACACCTTC.